A selection of T cell receptor beta chains follows, all from one sample in a study of T cell clonotyping in hematopoietic cell transplantation. The protocol was immunoSEQ multiplex PCR, while the TCRdb copy is restricted to in-frame clones and leaves out a portion. The data contain about 27,000 clones, approximately 77% of them singletons. Material: peripheral blood mononuclear cells, obtained before stem cell transplant. The receptor source for this set is a man between 50 and 59 years old with myelodysplastic syndrome. Some clones in this sample may be carry-over from other donors' samples. Both conserved end residues are part of each CDR3. Clone size is stated in some rows and not others, as once, few, many or a class when expanded.

clone_size	v_call	j_call	cdr3_aa
few	TRBV5-1	TRBJ2-1	CASSELRSSGVYNEQFF
few	TRBV28	TRBJ1-5	CATFGGQGGNQPQHF
.	TRBV6-5	TRBJ1-2	CASSYRSNYGYTF
.	TRBV30	TRBJ2-7	CAWSVAGGYEQYF
.	TRBV19	TRBJ2-7	CASSIATPGTGDEQYF
once	TRBV5-4	TRBJ2-7	CASTRTGGSYEQYF
.	TRBV25-1	TRBJ2-7	CAAVGTSGYEQYF
.	TRBV9	TRBJ1-1	CASSVGTGEQAFF
.	TRBV2	TRBJ1-5	CASSGIRAQPQHF
.	TRBV6-5	TRBJ2-7	CASSYSGTSFLYEQYF
.	TRBV29-1	TRBJ1-1	CSVEVGTSEAFF
.	TRBV30	TRBJ1-6	CAWSLGLNSPLHF
.	TRBV30	TRBJ1-6	CAGLRGTGHNSPLHF
.	TRBV29-1	TRBJ2-3	CSAESGRTDTQYF
.	TRBV30	TRBJ1-5	CAWSRRSGNQPQHF